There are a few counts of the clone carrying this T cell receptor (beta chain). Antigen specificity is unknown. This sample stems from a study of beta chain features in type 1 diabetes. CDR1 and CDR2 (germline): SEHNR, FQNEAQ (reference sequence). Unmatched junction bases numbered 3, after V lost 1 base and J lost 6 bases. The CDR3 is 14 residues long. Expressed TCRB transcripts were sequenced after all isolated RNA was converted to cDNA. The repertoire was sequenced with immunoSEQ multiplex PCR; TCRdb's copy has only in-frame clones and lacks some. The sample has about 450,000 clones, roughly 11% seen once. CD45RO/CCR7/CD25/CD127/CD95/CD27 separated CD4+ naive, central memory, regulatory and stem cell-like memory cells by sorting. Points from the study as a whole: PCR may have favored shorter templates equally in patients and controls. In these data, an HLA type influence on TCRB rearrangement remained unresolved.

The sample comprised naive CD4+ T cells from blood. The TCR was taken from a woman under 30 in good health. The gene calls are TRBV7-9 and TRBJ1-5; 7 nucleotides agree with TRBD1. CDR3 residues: CASSLDRGSQPQHF. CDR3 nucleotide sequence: TGTGCCAGCAGCTTAGACAGGGGCAGTCAGCCCCAGCATTTT.